This record concerns one T cell receptor beta chain sequence. This sample is part of a study of PD-L1 blockade in urothelial cancer. The overall study: Blood analyses occurred 3 weeks (second dose) and 6 weeks post treatment start. Across blood samples, T cells had a median count of 141,255.

With 6 bases removed from V and 3 bases from J, the gap between germline ends came to 13 bases. The CDR3 totals 14 residues. Germline assignment: CDR1 MNHEY and CDR2 SVGAGI. Indicated time point: peripheral blood 6 weeks after treatment start. Patients were diagnosed with urothelial carcinoma, either locally advanced or metastatic. This table comes from immunoSEQ multiplex PCR, and its TCRdb copy is limited to in-frame clones, with some not included. The data hold 48,000 or so clones, with approximately 86% observed a single time. The genes are TRBV6-5 and TRBJ2-3; possibly TRBD2 for D (6 bases). This specimen consisted of PBMCs, obtained around atezolizumab (anti-PD-L1) treatment. This receptor was identified in a man aged 55 to 70 with urothelial cancer. DNA for the CDR3: TGTGCCAGCAGCCCCGGAGGGGTGACAGATACGCAGTATTTT. Translation: CASSPGGVTDTQYF.